This T cell receptor beta chain comes out of a study of early T cells in non-severe SARS-CoV-2 infection. This clonotype was picked up many times. Separate cDNA molecules each had unique molecular identifiers attached to them. TCRdb re-called the 5' RACE reads with MiXCR, one entry per CDR3 protein. The sample yields 55,000 to 85,000 distinct CDR3 sequences, about 9% seen once. Between the trimmed V and J ends, which lost 5 bases and 4 bases, there was a span of 15 bases. Germline assignment: CDR1 SEHNR and CDR2 FQNEAQ (reference sequence). This CDR3 spans 14 amino acids. The sequence was collected from an adult who was a healthcare worker with PCR-confirmed SARS-CoV-2 infection or an uninfected control (not recorded which). Sequencing was performed on whole blood, taken at baseline. This chain connects TRBV7-9 to TRBJ2-7; D assignment may be TRBD1 or TRBD2 (5 bases each). This chain's CDR3 is CASSKTGTVYEQYF. For the CDR3, the DNA is TGTGCCAGCAGCAAGACCGGGACCGTGTACGAGCAGTACTTC.